This T cell receptor (beta chain) was observed in a study of vaccination and CD4 T cells after COVID-19. The assay that was used to sequence DNA from cultured CD4+ T cells was the Oncomine TCR Beta short-read assay. TCRdb re-called the PCR reads with MiXCR, one entry per CDR3 protein. The table includes about 18,000 distinct CDR3 sequences, 78% detected once. Specified treatment: approximately 10-day PBMC culture with coronavirus spike peptide pools or control peptides (ViraFEST assay). With regard to this clonotype: Its antigen is as yet unknown. The germline gene is not matched at one end of the junction; a read error may be the cause.

The TCR comes from a human donor who received a COVID-19 vaccine. This specimen was CD4+ T cells from blood, cultured in vitro, taken after SARS-CoV-2 vaccination.

The CDR3 loop is CAISEGSGDMAISAETQYF. The CDR3 DNA sequence: TGTGCCATCAGTGAAGGGAGCGGGGACATGGCTATATCGGCAGAGACCCAGTACTTC. The rearrangement uses TRBV6-1 and TRBJ2-5; D is perhaps TRBD2 (7 bases). The CDR3 consists of 19 residues. Germline lookup yields CDR1 MNHNS and CDR2 SASEGT.